This T cell receptor beta chain came from a study of vaccination effects on CD4 cells after COVID-19. Study context: Following the second dose by a median of 72 days, the post-vaccine samples were obtained.

Concerning this clone itself: What it recognizes is unknown.

Measured with immunoSEQ multiplex PCR; TCRdb has only the in-frame clones, and not every one. This table holds 25,000 to 30,000 clones, roughly 74% found once. Per the germline V gene, CDR1 is MGHRA and CDR2 is YSYEKL. The V segment lost 4 bases and the J segment 0 bases; nucleotides outside the gene matches: 7. The CDR3 contains 17 residues. With the ViraFEST assay, the study expanded antigen-specific CD4+ T cells using viral peptide pools, then sequenced them. Cells that had been cultured for 10 days were the source of isolated CD4+ T cells. Participants were given two doses of BNT162b2 or mRNA-1273 vaccine. Neither prior SARS-CoV-2 infection nor positive nucleocapsid antibodies were present in the vaccine recipients. Peptides at roughly 10 ug/ml and IL-2 at around 9.3 IU/ml were added to fewer than 2.5 million PBMC per well. Cultures got half-medium changes with IL-2 on days 3 and 7.

The rearrangement uses TRBV4-1 and TRBJ2-2; 8 bases match TRBD2. This sequence was found in a human donor who received a COVID-19 vaccine. The sample in question was CD4+ T cells from PBMCs cultured with HCoV-OC43 spike peptides, obtained after COVID-19 vaccination. As to subset: HCoV-OC43 spike overlapping peptide pool stimulation. In nucleotides, the CDR3 is TGCGCCAGCAGCCGCCCGACTAGCGCTGCGAACACCGGGGAGCTGTTTTTT. This gives the protein CASSRPTSAANTGELFF.